This TCR beta chain was recovered during a study of cytomegalovirus exposure and HLA in healthy donors (dated by TCRdb to 2016 to 2017). Regarding the complete study: An earlier analysis of some 550 of the donors reported about 290 Gb of sequence data and 100 million to 130 million unique TCR beta sequences from 190 million or so T cells. An early release covering 500 to 750 HLA-typed donors comprised roughly 300 gigabases of sequencing data and around 85 million unique TCR sequences. Of the roughly 400 genotyped donors, about 80% fell in the genetic ancestry cluster associated with self-reported Caucasian donors. The study was designed to test whether signatures of past pathogen exposure could be identified by cataloging public T cell receptors. The study profiled the T cell repertoires of hundreds of subjects by immunosequencing and related them to cytomegalovirus serostatus. In addition to the first cohort of 666 subjects, a separate validation cohort of some 120 different subjects was used. The study combined high-throughput TCR immunosequencing, statistical association of individual TCRs with disease status, and machine learning to predict cytomegalovirus infection status. A later analysis re-analyzed previously published TCR beta repertoires from several hundred donors and added high-resolution HLA genotyping to study TCR occurrence patterns. In the later analysis, no new phenotypic data were used to find candidate immune exposures; instead, reliance was placed on TCR beta sequences and their occurrence across donors. An earlier analysis of 450 to 750 of the donors used high-throughput TCR beta sequencing to judge whether each TCR beta V gene segment behaved as functional or pseudogenic. Donor age, sex, ethnicity and CMV serostatus were compiled alongside the repertoire data. A later genetic analysis used genome-wide SNP genotypes for about 55% of the 666 donors, treating that subset as a discovery cohort. All discovery cohort repertoires had been generated using a single sequencing platform. Both class I and class II loci were covered by HLA typing, at four-digit resolution. The number of typed donors differed by locus: about 620-640 for A, B, C, DRB1 and DQB1; 522 for DQA1; 606 for DPA1; and 450 to 480 for DPB1. Several DR-DQ haplotypes were handled as single units for association and clustering, since linkage in the cohort was strong. Among about 400 genotyped donors of the cohort, an average of around 250,000 unique TCR beta nucleotide sequences was sequenced per donor, of which approximately 18% were non-productive. The full study reports these points: Correlated functional status among segregating V segments might reflect linkage disequilibrium, but an unknown experimental factor could not be ruled out. For the cohort, immune exposure information was limited to CMV serostatus. According to a later analysis, most CMV-associated TCR beta chains appeared to be HLA-restricted, and the HLA associations seemed to be driven largely by CMV exposure. A group of highly shared sequence variants was considered likely to be a technical artifact of the sequencing pipeline. Broadly in line with IMGT annotations, most TCR beta V segments showed up in productive rearrangements about 87% or about 30% of the time in an earlier analysis of several hundred of the donors. Cytomegalovirus status was reported to be diagnosed by the classifier with high specificity and sensitivity in both the original and validation cohorts. When HLA alleles, especially DR and DQ, strongly co-occurred, TCR associations were difficult to assign to individual alleles. A later analysis found that TCR association rates varied across HLA loci, with DRB1 alleles showing the most associated TCRs and HLA-C alleles the fewest. A further reported finding was that TCR beta sequences accurately predicted the HLA-A and HLA-B alleles for most subjects in the first cohort. Because counts were too low, some 16 rarely observed V segments, including chromosome 9 orphons, were excluded from the earlier analysis of some 590 of the donors. Some IMGT-functional V segments, including TRBV6-2 and TRBV6-3, could not be told apart with the 87-base-pair reads, so those segments were excluded. Compared with equally common non-associated chains, HLA-associated TCR beta chains in a later analysis were more clonally expanded and had lower generation probabilities. A total of around 150 TCR beta chains were listed by the study as associated with cytomegalovirus. In a later analysis, several top co-occurrence clusters were reported to appear linked to parvovirus B19, influenza, CMV and Epstein-Barr virus. An association between a missense DCLRE1C variant and V-gene and J-gene trimming of TCR beta chains was found in a later genetic analysis and replicated in an independent cohort. Most TCR sequences were seen in very few donors, while some public TCRs were found in many individuals. The cohort was sequenced for TCR beta chains only, and without alpha or paired-chain data the features that could be detected were limited. According to the authors, the approach could potentially be generalized to other disease states and immunological phenotypes. Because HLA typing was unavailable for some donors at each locus, only the typed subset was used in association tests. A few of the identified cytomegalovirus-associated TCR beta chains were confirmed in vitro to be specific for cytomegalovirus antigens. In a later genetic analysis, fewer N-insertions in productive TCRs were reported among donors in an Asian-associated ancestry cluster than the approximately 710-donor mean. The presence/absence analyses assumed that sequencing depth was roughly uniform across donors, and that assumption may not be true. In a later analysis, some 18,000 TCR beta sequences were associated with specific HLA alleles at a false discovery rate of 0.05.

Concerning this clone: The specificity of this receptor is unknown. Base qualities were left out, and no much larger clone turns up one base away.

The receptor library was made with the immunoSEQ multiplex PCR assay. For the multiplex PCR, a mixture combining 60 forward primers for TCR Vbeta segments and 13 reverse primers for TCR Jbeta segments was used. Amplification of the CDR3 region of rearranged TCR beta genes was performed with a multiplex PCR assay on genomic DNA. The amplified TCR beta libraries were sequenced on the Illumina HiSeq System as 87-base-pair reads. The paper's data handling went like this. A later analysis counted approximately 84 million unique TCR beta chains across the approximately 700 repertoires, and some 11 million of these chains were shared by at least two donors. Raw reads were error-corrected and collapsed into unique sequences with a nearest-neighbor algorithm that merged closely related sequences to remove PCR and sequencing errors. CDR3 sequences were aligned to IMGT reference sequences to assign V, D and J gene segments. For a sequence to be retained, a match of at least six nucleotides to both a V gene segment and a J gene segment was required. Rearrangements were classified as productive when the CDR3 lacked stop codons and remained in frame with V and J, and all other rearrangements were classified as non-productive. CDR3 was defined according to IMGT convention as the region running from the second conserved V-encoded cysteine to the conserved J-encoded phenylalanine. The earlier analysis of approximately 590 of the donors excluded any sequence lacking an unambiguous match to a single V gene segment. An earlier analysis of 587 of the donors classified V segments as functional when productive rearrangements were above 56.7% and as segregating when the standard deviation between donors was above 5%. To diagnose cytomegalovirus status from the catalog of TCR beta chain sequences, a statistical classification framework was built. In a later analysis, TCR nucleotide sequences were compared against IMGT/GENE-DB human TR gene sequences so that V and J genes could be assigned. In a later analysis, CDR3 sequences and most-parsimonious VDJ recombination scenarios were assigned using the TCRdist pipeline. In a later analysis, each TCR beta chain was defined by its CDR3 amino acid sequence together with its V-gene family, and reads without a unique V-gene family were excluded. As a way to deal with suspected cross-contamination and a sequencing artifact, a later analysis dropped hundreds of nucleotide sequences that were highly shared and had low generation probability. For each public chain, a later analysis derived a clonal expansion index from normalized ranks of inferred template counts within each repertoire. In a later analysis, generation probabilities were computed with a VDJ recombination model fitted to out-of-frame rearrangements, and the resulting probabilities were checked against IGoR. In a later analysis, hypergeometric tests were used to score TCR-TCR, TCR-HLA and TCR-CMV co-occurrence, with a repertoire-size bias correction applied to TCR pairs. False discovery rates were estimated in a later analysis by permuting HLA or CMV assignments 20 times. A later analysis grouped co-occurring TCRs with DBSCAN, adding TCRdist sequence similarity when clustering within HLA-allele-positive subsets. Co-occurrence clustering excluded repertoires with fewer than 30,000 or more than 120,000 public chains, plus five with anomalous nucleotide sharing. TCRdb retrieved this table from immuneACCESS and kept in-frame rearrangements only. Not all clones are present; in checked studies, unresolved V genes account for under half, and no reason is known for the remainder. The DNA gave D and trimming, while V, J and clone size come from that table. The sample table contains a few hundred thousand clones; only one count was recorded for about four fifths of them. Approximately 2.9% of the sample goes to the ten largest clones.

Including cysteine and phenylalanine, the CDR3 has 16 amino acids. Only the CDR3 DNA is retained, 48 bases long and in frame from the first base. CDR1 MGHRA and CDR2 YSYEKL were looked up in the germline V gene. Trimming leaves V shorter by 0 bases and J shorter by 0 bases, with the junction holding 2 bases beyond the gene matches. In total, approximately 610 healthy bone marrow donors made up the cohort. At the time of sampling, every cohort member was nominally healthy, though immune exposures that went unrecorded were likely present. The donor was CMV seronegative and was included in the group of around 320 seronegative cohort members. A peripheral blood sample was provided by each donor, and peripheral blood mononuclear cells were used for TCR beta sequencing. The Qiagen DNeasy Blood Extraction Kit was used to extract genomic DNA from the blood cell samples.

The V gene is TRBV4-1 and the J gene is TRBJ2-3, with 8 bases matching TRBD2. The receptor was isolated from a young man in good health and CMV-seronegative. Sequenced sample: PBMCs. The sequenced DNA: TGCGCCAGCAGCCAAGAGGCTAGCGGGAGCACAGATACGCAGTATTTT. Its coded protein is CASSQEASGSTDTQYF.